Below are 27 T cell receptor beta chains sequenced from a single sample in a study of vaccination effects on CD4 cells after COVID-19. Their cognate antigens are unknown. Libraries were prepared by immunoSEQ multiplex PCR; TCRdb keeps only in-frame clonotypes and omits some of them. The data show approximately 44,000 clones, with approximately 70% seen just once and approximately 24% held by the top ten. Within the ViraFEST assay, antigen-specific CD4+ T cells underwent expansion with viral peptide pools prior to sequencing. Following an approximately 10-day culture, CD4+ T cells were purified. Nucleocapsid antibodies were negative in the vaccine recipients, who had never had SARS-CoV-2 infection. Sample: CD4+ T cells from PBMCs cultured with HCoV-OC43 spike peptides, taken before COVID-19 vaccination. Regarding subset: HCoV-OC43 spike overlapping peptide pool stimulation. Receptors originate from a human donor who received a COVID-19 vaccine.

The J gene is TRBJ2-3, the V gene TRBV5-1, with TRBD2 identical over 9 bases. V was clipped by 0 bases and J by 1 base; unmatched bases: 3. Per germline, CDR1 SGHRS and CDR2 YFSETQ. The CDR3 extends over 16 amino acids. The CDR3 reads CASSLGSSGGTDTQYF. The CDR3 bases are TGCGCCAGCAGCTTGGGGTCTAGCGGGGGCACAGATACGCAGTATTTT.

This clone has just one count. The chain has TRBV5-1 and TRBJ2-6, with 8 bases lining up with TRBD2. Germline V gives CDR1 SGHRS, CDR2 YFSETQ. This CDR3 is built from 21 residues. Trimming took 1 base from V and 0 from J; bases not matched to a gene: 15. CDR3 sequence (DNA): TGCGCCAGCAGCTTGTTCAGCGGGGGCGCTAACTCTTACTCTGGGGCCAACGTCCTGACTTTC. This codes for CASSLFSGGANSYSGANVLTF. The full variable domain, with the rest looked up from reference TRBV5-1 and TRBJ2-6, is KAGVTQTPRYLIKTRGQQVTLSCSPISGHRSVSWYQQTPGQGLQFLFEYFSETQRNKGNFPGRFSGRQFSNSRSEMNVSTLELGDSALYLCASSLFSGGANSYSGANVLTFGAGSRLTVL.

V usage is TRBV30 and J usage is TRBJ1-4; D uncertain. The CDR3 is 12 amino acids. V lost 0 bases and J lost 8, with 7 bases in between. Germline V CDR1 and CDR2: GTSNPN, SVGIG (reference sequence). The CDR3 nucleotides read TGTGCCTGGAGTGTAAGTTGGGAAAAACTGTTTTTT. Translation gives CAWSVSWEKLFF.

This clone was counted a few times. The J gene is TRBJ2-3, the V gene TRBV3-1 (or the pseudogene TRBV3-2), with 9 bases aligning to TRBD2. The CDR3 covers 17 residues. J gave up 0 bases and V 5 bases, and 9 bases lay outside the gene matches. CDR1 is LGHDT and CDR2 is YNNKEL in the germline V gene (reference sequence). The CDR3 is CASSYPKTSGSTDTQYF. CDR3 DNA sequence: TGTGCCAGCAGCTACCCCAAAACTAGCGGGAGCACAGATACGCAGTATTTT.

V usage is TRBV28 and J usage is TRBJ2-7, with TRBD2 matching 12 bases. The germline V gene has CDR1 MDHEN and CDR2 SYDVKM. J lost 5 bases, V lost 6 bases, and 5 bases had no gene match. The CDR3 has 14 amino acids. The CDR3 DNA sequence: TGTGCCAGCAGATCCCGACTAGCGGGGGACGAGCAGTACTTC. It is translated as CASRSRLAGDEQYF.

The rearrangement links TRBV28 to TRBJ1-5, with 7 bases identical to TRBD1. The J segment lost 4 bases and the V segment lost 7 bases, leaving 16 bases of the junction unmatched. This CDR3 comprises 17 residues. The germline CDR1 and CDR2 sequences are MDHEN and SYDVKM. CDR3 residues: CASNSPGYGTDNQPQHF. The CDR3 DNA reads TGTGCCAGCAACTCCCCCGGGTACGGGACAGATAATCAGCCCCAGCATTTT. Filled out from reference TRBV28 and TRBJ1-5, the complete variable domain reads DVKVTQSSRYLVKRTGEKVFLECVQDMDHENMFWYRQDPGLGLRLIYFSYDVKMKEKGDIPEGYSVSREKKERFSLILESASTNQTSMYLCASNSPGYGTDNQPQHFGDGTRLSIL.

This chain uses TRBV9 with TRBJ1-1, with D possibly being TRBD1 (5 bases). The CDR3 runs to 14 residues. Trimming removed 0 bases from V and 6 bases from J, with 12 bases in between. Germline values: CDR1 SGDLS, CDR2 YYNGEE. This CDR3 reads CASSVVTLGAEAFF. The CDR3 region has the DNA TGTGCCAGCAGCGTAGTCACCTTGGGGGCTGAAGCTTTCTTT. The full variable domain, its missing parts supplied by reference TRBV9 and TRBJ1-1, is DSGVTQTPKHLITATGQRVTLRCSPRSGDLSVYWYQQSLDQGLQFLIQYYNGEERAKGNILERFSAQQFPDLHSELNLSSLELGDSALYFCASSVVTLGAEAFFGQGTRLTVV.

The gene calls are TRBV6-5 and TRBJ2-3, with 11 bases fitting TRBD1. Germline V gene sequence: CDR1 MNHEY, CDR2 SVGAGI. With V trimmed by 6 bases and J by 4 bases, 6 bases remained unmatched. The CDR3 sequence is 15 residues long. The DNA for the CDR3 is TGTGCCAGCAGCCGGACAGGGGGCGGTGCAGATACGCAGTATTTT. Its protein is CASSRTGGGADTQYF.

The V gene is TRBV18, the J gene TRBJ1-1, with D possibly matching TRBD1 (6 bases). V dropped 4 bases and J dropped 4 bases, with 19 bases sitting between them. CDR1 is KGHSH, CDR2 LQKENI, per germline. The CDR3 covers 16 residues. The CDR3 sequence is CASSRSSGQTITEAFF. CDR3 coding DNA: TGTGCCAGCTCACGTAGCAGCGGACAGACAATCACTGAAGCTTTCTTT.

The rearrangement uses TRBV6-2 or TRBV6-3 and TRBJ1-5; D gene ambiguous. V shed 4 bases and J shed 1 base, with 17 bases lying between them. This CDR3 comprises 17 residues. Germline CDR1 is MNHEY and CDR2 is SVGEGT. The CDR3 reads CASSFLRFSESNQPQHF. DNA of the CDR3: TGTGCCAGCAGTTTCCTTCGTTTTTCGGAGAGCAATCAGCCCCAGCATTTT.

V gene TRBV19 combines with J gene TRBJ2-5; D assignment may be TRBD1 or TRBD2 (7 bases each). The CDR3 is 15 amino acids. With 5 bases removed from V and 5 bases from J, the gap between germline ends came to 18 bases. CDR1 and CDR2 from the germline V gene are LNHDA and SQIVND (reference sequence). The chain's CDR3 is CASSARQGGGETQYF. In DNA, the CDR3 is TGTGCCAGTAGTGCCCGACAGGGAGGGGGGGAGACCCAGTACTTC.

This sequence joins TRBV6-6 and TRBJ2-7, with D possibly TRBD1 on 5 matching bases. CDR1 is MNHNY, CDR2 SVGAGI, per germline (reference sequence). The V end was cut by 3 bases, the J end by 2 bases, with 11 bases between. The CDR3 has 14 amino acids. CDR3: CASSYTAGTYEQYF. CDR3 nucleotide sequence: TGTGCCAGCAGTTATACGGCAGGGACCTACGAGCAGTACTTC.

The sample holds a few counts of this clone. This chain joins TRBV20-1 and TRBJ1-1, with a tentative D call TRBD1 (6 bases). Trimming removed 4 bases from V and 11 bases from J, with 14 bases in between. This CDR3 is built from 11 residues. Germline values: CDR1 DFQATT, CDR2 SNEGSKA (reference sequence). The CDR3 nucleotides are TGCAGTGCTACAGGGGAGGGGGGTGCTTTCTTT. This gives the protein CSATGEGGAFF.

The gene calls are TRBV5-8 and TRBJ2-7; TRBD2 might be the D (5 bases). The CDR3 loop spans 16 amino acids. V was clipped by 3 bases and J by 1 base, with 17 bases between them. Germline CDR1 and CDR2: SGHTS and YDEGEE. CDR3 residues: CASSYAPGSYSYEQYF. In DNA, the CDR3 is TGTGCCAGCAGCTACGCTCCGGGATCCTATTCCTACGAGCAGTACTTC.

V gene TRBV7-8 combines with J gene TRBJ1-4, with D tentatively TRBD1 (6 bases). V gave up 1 base and J gave up 11 bases, with 14 bases separating them. Germline V gene data show CDR1 as SGHVS and CDR2 as FQNEAQ. The length of the CDR3 is 14 residues. CDR3 DNA sequence: TGTGCCAGCAGCTTAGGAACAGGGTGGTCGAAACTGTTTTTT. Its translation: CASSLGTGWSKLFF.

This clone was counted between two and nine times. The chain couples TRBV7-3 to TRBJ1-5, with TRBD1 as a possible D gene (6 bases). V lost 6 bases to trimming and J lost 2 bases, with 11 bases between them. The CDR3 has 14 residues. Germline loops: CDR1 SGHTA, CDR2 FQGTGA. DNA of the CDR3: TGTGCCAGCAGTCTAAAGGGGGGCAATCAGCCCCAGCATTTT. As protein: CASSLKGGNQPQHF.

This clone was recorded a few times. The chain is built from TRBV6-5 and TRBJ1-1; D unresolved. Germline V gene lookup returns CDR1 MNHEY and CDR2 SVGAGI. Deletions cut 4 bases from V and 0 bases from J, with 9 bases between. The CDR3 spans 14 residues. The CDR3 DNA follows: TGTGCCAGCAGTTTAGAACTCTTGAACACTGAAGCTTTCTTT. Protein: CASSLELLNTEAFF.

The CDR3 DNA sequence: TGTGCCAGCAGCTTAGGGGAGGGGGAGGGACAGTACTTC. It specifies CASSLGEGEGQYF. This chain joins TRBV11-2 and TRBJ2-7; a possible D gene is TRBD2 (7 bases). Trimming left V 1 base short and J 10 bases short, with 14 bases between. The CDR3 extends over 13 amino acids. Germline V gives CDR1 SGHAT, CDR2 FQNNGV.

Only a few counts were recorded for this clone. The V gene is TRBV13, the J gene TRBJ2-7; 12 bases match TRBD2. The J segment lost 2 bases and the V segment lost 5 bases, leaving 7 bases of the junction unmatched. This CDR3 region has 16 residues. Germline V gene data show CDR1 as PRHDT and CDR2 as FYEKMQ (reference sequence). In DNA form, the CDR3 reads TGTGCCAGCAGCCAGAGACTAGCGGGAGCGGCCTACGAGCAGTACTTC. Amino acid sequence: CASSQRLAGAAYEQYF.

V gene TRBV7-3 combines with J gene TRBJ2-1, with 10 bases fitting TRBD1. The length of the CDR3 is 19 residues. Trimming took 1 base from V and 4 from J; bases not matched to a gene: 13. Germline lookup yields CDR1 SGHTA and CDR2 FQGTGA. CDR3: CASSLIGRGGQGWYNEQFF. The CDR3 DNA reads TGTGCCAGCAGCTTAATAGGTCGTGGGGGACAGGGGTGGTACAATGAGCAGTTCTTC.

This clone was counted only a few times. The gene calls are TRBV5-1 and TRBJ1-3; unclear D gene. The CDR3 totals 18 residues. Trimming stripped 0 bases from V and 0 bases from J, with 16 bases between. Germline lookup yields CDR1 SGHRS and CDR2 YFSETQ. The chain's CDR3 is CASSLVTTPLSSGNTIYF. The CDR3 nucleotides are TGCGCCAGCAGCTTGGTTACCACACCATTATCCTCTGGAAACACCATATATTTT. Full variable domain (missing parts from reference TRBV5-1 and TRBJ1-3): KAGVTQTPRYLIKTRGQQVTLSCSPISGHRSVSWYQQTPGQGLQFLFEYFSETQRNKGNFPGRFSGRQFSNSRSEMNVSTLELGDSALYLCASSLVTTPLSSGNTIYFGEGSWLTVV.

The chain joins TRBV4-2 to TRBJ2-7; D is possibly TRBD2 (6 bases). The CDR3 totals 16 residues. CDR1 and CDR2 (germline): LGHNA, YNFKEQ. Trimming pared 0 bases from V and 3 bases from J, leaving 15 bases between. The DNA of the CDR3 is TGTGCCAGCAGCCAAGAAGGGAGCGGGCTAGTCTACGAGCAGTACTTC. This encodes CASSQEGSGLVYEQYF.

This chain joins TRBV29-1 and TRBJ2-3; 11 bases are a match to TRBD2. Germline CDR1 reads SQVTM; CDR2 reads ANQGSEA. The CDR3 is 13 amino acids. V shed 3 bases, J shed 4 bases, and the junction held 0 bases outside the gene matches. CDR3 nucleotide sequence: TGCAGCGTTGAGACTAGCGGGGCAGATACGCAGTATTTT. It codes for CSVETSGADTQYF.

The chain carries TRBV29-1 and TRBJ2-1; no clear D gene. CDR3 length: 14 amino acids. CDR1 is SQVTM and CDR2 is ANQGSEA in the germline V gene. Trimming took off 7 bases at V and 5 bases at J, with 18 bases between the two ends. CDR3 bases: TGCAGCGCCCGATCCCGTATTTCTCACAATGAGCAGTTCTTC. This encodes CSARSRISHNEQFF.

The rearrangement links TRBV4-2 to TRBJ2-4; D remains ambiguous. The CDR3 is made up of 16 amino acids. The V gene's germline CDR1 is LGHNA and CDR2 YNFKEQ. Trimming removed 3 bases at V and 1 base at J, with 13 bases between. The CDR3: CASSHSESRAKNIQYF. The CDR3 region has the DNA TGTGCCAGCAGCCACAGTGAATCTAGGGCCAAAAACATTCAGTACTTC.

The chain joins TRBV19 to TRBJ2-7; 10 positions match TRBD1. Germline values: CDR1 LNHDA, CDR2 SQIVND (reference sequence). The J segment lost 5 bases and the V segment lost 3 bases, leaving 4 bases of the junction unmatched. CDR3 size: 14 residues. The CDR3 DNA is TGTGCCAGTAGTATGGACAGGGGGTCGGACGAGCAGTACTTC. Its protein product is CASSMDRGSDEQYF.

This chain links TRBV18 with TRBJ1-2, with D possibly being TRBD1 (5 bases). V shed 3 bases and J shed 4 bases, with 21 bases lying between them. CDR3 length: 17 residues. The germline CDR1 and CDR2 sequences are KGHSH and LQKENI. CDR3 protein: CASSPATPLRGGYGYTF. In DNA, the CDR3 is TGTGCCAGCTCACCCGCCACTCCACTTAGGGGAGGCTATGGCTACACCTTC.